This entry features one TCR beta chain sequence. Its antigen is currently not known. There are no base qualities to consult, and no much larger clone falls within one base. This record belongs to a study of CD8 T cells in Susac syndrome (dated by TCRdb to the late 2010s). For the wider study: The study used repertoire sequencing to test whether antigen drove CD8+ T cell activation and differentiation in Susac syndrome. The clonality of the CD8+ T cell repertoire was compared across over 9 healthy donors, around 14 Susac syndrome patients and fewer than 16 multiple sclerosis patients. Study-wide conclusions, independent of this receptor: The study acknowledged that relatively few individuals were included in the TCR sequencing and HLA analysis.

RNA was extracted with the RNeasy kit and roughly 0.45 to 1 ug was reverse transcribed using random hexamers. The immunoSEQ multiplex PCR assay, covering 54 Vbeta and 13 Jbeta segments, was used to amplify TCR beta CDR3 regions. PCR amplification bias was corrected using a synthetic template baseline for primer optimization and computational correction. The authors' pipeline ran thus. Reads were annotated to V, D and J genes per IMGT and analyzed with immunoSEQ Analyzer, keeping only productive sequences. Clonality was computed as one minus Shannon entropy normalized by log2 of the number of productive unique sequences. Public and private clones were assessed among the 100 most prevalent clones of each patient and control. Clones were defined as Susac-specific if absent from the healthy and MS cohorts, from under 1,200 published viral clones and from other ImmuneACCESS disease sequences. The public sequencing data were trimmed at Q25 with fastp and processed into clonotypes with MiXCR by TCRdb, which kept only in-frame beta chains. All rows with the same CDR3 protein become a single entry with the most common DNA and genes. These V and J calls are TCRdb output, not the study's own analysis. For this sample the table gives about 26,000 distinct CDR3 sequences, of which about 95% were detected only once. The ten top clones hold 0.27% of the sample.

Inclusive of the bounding cysteine and phenylalanine, the CDR3 is 13 residues long. Left in the record is the CDR3 DNA by itself, 39 bases read in frame from the first base. CDR1 PRHDT and CDR2 FYEKMQ were looked up in the germline V gene (reference sequence). The V end gives up 4 bases and the J end 7 bases, leaving 2 bases in the junction not matched to a gene. Peripheral blood CD8+ and CD4+ T cells from healthy donors, Susac syndrome patients and multiple sclerosis patients were profiled by high-throughput TCR beta sequencing. Healthy donors were included as age- and sex-matched controls. Bulk CD8+ and CD4+ T cells were purified by magnetic negative isolation, while CD8+ TEMRA cells were enriched using FACS. Blood was collected in EDTA tubes and processed within 24 hours, with PBMCs isolated through density gradient centrifugation. PBMCs intended for TCR sequencing were cryopreserved in liquid nitrogen and thawed later in a water bath at 37 degrees C. A purity of at least 90% was achieved for sorted or isolated CD4+, CD8+ and CD8+ TEMRA cells.

Sequencing used CD8+ T cells from PBMCs. This sequence was found in a human donor in good health. The chain couples TRBV13 to TRBJ2-1, with 9 bases in between that match TRBD1. The DNA reads as follows: TGTGCCAGCAGCTCGGGACAGGGTAATGAGCAGTTCTTC. Its protein reads: CASSSGQGNEQFF.